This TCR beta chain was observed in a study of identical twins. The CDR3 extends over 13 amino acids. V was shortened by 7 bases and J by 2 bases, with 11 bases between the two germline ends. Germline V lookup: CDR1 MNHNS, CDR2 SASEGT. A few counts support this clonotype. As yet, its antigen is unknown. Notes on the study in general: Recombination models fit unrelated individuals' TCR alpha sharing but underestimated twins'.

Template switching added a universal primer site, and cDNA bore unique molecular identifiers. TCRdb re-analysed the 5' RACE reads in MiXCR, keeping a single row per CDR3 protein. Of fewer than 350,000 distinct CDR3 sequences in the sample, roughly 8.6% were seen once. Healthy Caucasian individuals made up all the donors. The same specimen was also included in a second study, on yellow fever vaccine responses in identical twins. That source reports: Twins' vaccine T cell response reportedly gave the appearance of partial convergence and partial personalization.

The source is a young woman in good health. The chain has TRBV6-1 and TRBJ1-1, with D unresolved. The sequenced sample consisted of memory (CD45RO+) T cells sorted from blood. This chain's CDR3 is CASTWDRNTEAFF. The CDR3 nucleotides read TGTGCCAGCACCTGGGATAGAAACACTGAAGCTTTCTTT.